The present T cell receptor (beta chain) was sequenced within a study of shared clonotypes between healthy human individuals. Data came from immunoSEQ multiplex PCR; TCRdb stores just in-frame clones and leaves some out. The sample includes over 850,000 clones, around 78% of them seen just once. The germline V gene has CDR1 LNHDA and CDR2 SQIVND (reference sequence). The CDR3 has 13 residues. Concerning this clone itself: A much larger clone differs from this one at a single base, so this may be a read error. Other DNA sequences of this sample code for an identical CDR3.

The source material was memory CD4+ T cells from PBMCs. Subset in this sample: CD45RA-negative fraction. The sequence came from a man between 18 and 29 years old in good health. Some clones in this sample may be carry-over from other donors' samples. The chain joins TRBV19 to TRBJ1-2; no clear D gene. The CDR3: CASSIRQGYGYTF. Written as DNA, the CDR3 is TGCGCCAGTAGTATTCGTCAAGGCTATGGCTACACCTTC. The full variable domain, rest sourced from reference TRBV19 and TRBJ1-2, is DGGITQSPKYLFRKEGQNVTLSCEQNLNHDAMYWYRQDPGQGLRLIYYSQIVNDFQKGDIAEGYSVSREKKESFPLTVTSAQKNPTAFYLCASSIRQGYGYTFGSGTRLTVV.